The 27 T cell receptor beta chains in this list originate from one sample, sequenced in a study of vaccination and CD4 T cells after COVID-19. Their specific antigens are unknown. Sequencing of DNA taken from cultured CD4+ T cells relied on the Oncomine TCR Beta short-read assay. TCRdb analysed the PCR reads with MiXCR anew, one entry per CDR3 protein. Of 15,000 to 20,000 distinct CDR3 sequences listed, roughly 52% are singletons. As to treatment: approximately nine-day PBMC culture with coronavirus spike peptide pools or control peptides (ViraFEST assay). Sequencing was carried out using CD4+ T cells from blood, cultured in vitro. The receptors come from a human donor who had recovered from COVID-19.

This clonotype occurred a few times. In nucleotides, the CDR3 is TGTGCCAGCAGCCTGGCGTGGGTCAATCAGCCCCAGCATTTT. Protein: CASSLAWVNQPQHF. The rearrangement uses TRBV5-6 and TRBJ1-5; unclear D gene. The CDR3 is 14 residues long. V dropped 4 bases and J dropped 3 bases, with 11 bases sitting between them. Germline CDR1 and CDR2: SGHDT and YYEEEE.

This chain connects TRBV6-1 to TRBJ2-7; D may be TRBD1 (6 bases). The germline CDR1 and CDR2 sequences are MNHNS and SASEGT. V lost 4 bases and J lost 4, with 8 bases in between. CDR3 length equals 12 residues. The CDR3 reads CASSGQAYEQYF. Written as DNA, the CDR3 is TGTGCCAGCAGTGGACAGGCATACGAGCAGTACTTC.

A few counts support this clonotype. The chain is built from TRBV12-5 and TRBJ2-3, with 11 bases that match TRBD2. The ends lost 2 bases at V and 8 bases at J; junction bases unmatched: 0. Per germline, CDR1 LGHNT and CDR2 FRNRAP. This CDR3 is built from 13 residues. The CDR3 loop is CASGLTSGSTQYF. As DNA, the CDR3 is TGTGCTAGTGGTTTGACTAGCGGGAGTACGCAGTATTTT.

The V gene is TRBV29-1, the J gene TRBJ2-3, with D uncertain. Germline V CDR1 and CDR2: SQVTM, ANQGSEA. V lost 5 bases to trimming and J lost 2 bases, with 8 bases between them. The CDR3 extends over 12 amino acids. Here the CDR3 reads CSVFESTDTQYF. As DNA, the CDR3 is TGCAGCGTTTTCGAGTCCACAGATACGCAGTATTTT.

This chain joins TRBV6-5 and TRBJ1-6; 9 nucleotides match TRBD1. V shed 4 bases and J 9 bases; nucleotides not matched to a gene: 7. The CDR3 loop spans 15 amino acids. Germline V gives CDR1 MNHEY, CDR2 SVGAGI. Here the CDR3 reads CASSSTRTGVSPLHF. The CDR3, as DNA: TGTGCCAGCAGTTCGACCCGGACAGGGGTTTCACCCCTCCACTTT.

The J gene is TRBJ1-5, the V gene TRBV9; D gene unclear. CDR1 is SGDLS, CDR2 YYNGEE, per germline. Deletions cut 0 bases from V and 4 bases from J, with 5 bases between. This CDR3 region has 13 residues. CDR3 nucleotides: TGTGCCAGCAGCGTAGACGCTAATCAGCCCCAGCATTTT. Its translation: CASSVDANQPQHF.

The genes are TRBV11-2 and TRBJ2-7, with 8 bases identical to TRBD1. There are 15 residues in the CDR3. The germline gives CDR1 SGHAT, CDR2 FQNNGV. The V segment lost 5 bases and the J segment 4 bases; nucleotides outside the gene matches: 10. CDR3 coding DNA: TGTGCCAGCAGCCTCCGACAGGGGCTCTCGTACGAGCAGTACTTC. Its translation: CASSLRQGLSYEQYF. The whole variable domain, remainder taken from reference TRBV11-2 and TRBJ2-7, is EAGVAQSPRYKIIEKRQSVAFWCNPISGHATLYWYQQILGQGPKLLIQFQNNGVVDDSQLPKDRFSAERLKGVDSTLKIQPAKLEDSAVYLCASSLRQGLSYEQYFGPGTRLTVT.

The V and J genes are TRBV7-6 and TRBJ2-5; tentative D call: TRBD2 (6 bases). The CDR3 contains 13 residues. Germline V gene data show CDR1 as SGHVS and CDR2 as FNYEAQ. Trimming shortened V by 5 bases and J by 5 bases, and 12 bases separated the two germline ends. CDR3 nucleotide sequence: TGTGCCAGCAGCCCGACTAGGGACGAGACCCAGTACTTC. Protein sequence: CASSPTRDETQYF. Drawing the rest from reference TRBV7-6 and TRBJ2-5, the complete variable domain is GAGVSQSPRYKVTKRGQDVALRCDPISGHVSLYWYRQALGQGPEFLTYFNYEAQQDKSGLPNDRFSAERPEGSISTLTIQRTEQRDSAMYRCASSPTRDETQYFGPGTRLLVL.

The chain combines TRBV2 with TRBJ1-1, with a possible D match to TRBD1 (5 bases). From germline, CDR1 is SNHLY and CDR2 FYNNEI. V was pared by 7 bases and J by 5 bases, with 14 bases between. This CDR3 region has 13 residues. In DNA, the CDR3 is TGTGCCAGCATTAACACAGGTCGGACTGAAGCTTTCTTT. Its protein is CASINTGRTEAFF.

This chain uses TRBV7-2 with TRBJ1-5; D gene unclear. V dropped 4 bases and J dropped 2 bases, with 9 bases sitting between them. The germline CDR1 and CDR2 sequences are SGHTA and FQGNSA. The CDR3 covers 14 residues. The CDR3 here is CASSSRDGNQPQHF. CDR3 in DNA: TGTGCCAGCAGCTCCCGGGATGGCAATCAGCCCCAGCATTTT.

This clonotype turned up a few times. The chain employs TRBV27 and TRBJ1-5, with TRBD1 identical over 9 bases. In germline, CDR1 is MNHEY, CDR2 SMNVEV (reference sequence). The CDR3 is made up of 18 amino acids. V shed 4 bases and J 0 bases; nucleotides not matched to a gene: 10. The DNA of the CDR3 is TGTGCCAGCAGTTCGAAAGGCGGACAGGGGTATAGCAATCAGCCCCAGCATTTT. This translates into CASSSKGGQGYSNQPQHF.

The chain recombines TRBV24-1 with TRBJ2-3; D remains unclear. Trimming pared 0 bases from V and 5 bases from J, leaving 8 bases between. Per germline, CDR1 KGHDR and CDR2 SFDVKD. CDR3 length equals 14 residues. CDR3 DNA sequence: TGTGCCACCAGTGATTTGTTAGGTGGAGATACGCAGTATTTT. Its translation: CATSDLLGGDTQYF.

The V call is TRBV28, the J call TRBJ2-2, with TRBD2 matching 14 bases. Losses at the gene ends were 4 bases for V and 4 bases for J; bases not matched to a gene: 5. CDR1 and CDR2 (germline): MDHEN, SYDVKM. This CDR3 region has 17 residues. In DNA form, the CDR3 reads TGTGCCAGCAGTTCTCCAGGGACTAGCGGGGGCACCGGGGAGCTGTTTTTT. Its protein is CASSSPGTSGGTGELFF.

The chain combines TRBV5-4 with TRBJ1-2; D is unclear. Germline CDR1 SGHNT, CDR2 YYREEE (reference sequence). This CDR3 is built from 12 residues. The V gene lost 0 bases and the J gene lost 6 bases, with 6 bases spanning the gap. DNA for the CDR3: TGTGCCAGCAGCTTGGAGTCACATGGCTACACCTTC. Its protein is CASSLESHGYTF.

This clonotype was counted a few times. The V gene is TRBV14, the J gene TRBJ1-2; 8 bases match TRBD1. V lost 0 bases and J lost 8; bases outside the gene matches: 5. This CDR3 has 14 residues. In germline, CDR1 is SGHDN, CDR2 FVKESK. In nucleotides, the CDR3 is TGTGCCAGCAGCCAAGAAGCCAGGGGGCAAGGCTACACCTTC. Amino acids: CASSQEARGQGYTF.

This chain joins TRBV27 and TRBJ1-3, with D possibly being TRBD1 (6 bases). The CDR3 length is 15 residues. The germline V gene encodes CDR1 MNHEY and CDR2 SMNVEV (reference sequence). V was cut by 8 bases and J by 2 bases, with 16 bases left in between. For the CDR3, the DNA is TGTGCCAGCGGCCGTTCCGGGACAACTGGAAACACCATATATTTT. Protein product: CASGRSGTTGNTIYF.

This clonotype was seen only a few times. The chain uses TRBV5-1 and TRBJ2-6, with 7 bases that match TRBD2. Trimming took 4 bases from V and 0 from J; bases not matched to a gene: 7. The CDR3 has 17 amino acids. CDR1 SGHRS and CDR2 YFSETQ come from the germline V gene. The CDR3: CASSQGTTVSGANVLTF. For the CDR3, the DNA is TGCGCCAGCAGCCAAGGGACTACCGTCTCTGGGGCCAACGTCCTGACTTTC.

The J gene is TRBJ1-1, the V gene TRBV27, with D maybe TRBD1 (6 bases). The CDR3 sequence is 14 residues long. The germline V gene has CDR1 MNHEY and CDR2 SMNVEV (reference sequence). The germline V and J ends were trimmed by 8 bases and 4 bases, with 17 bases remaining between them. The CDR3 region has the DNA TGTGCCAGCCTCCGACAGGAGGGACGCACTGAAGCTTTCTTT. Amino acid sequence: CASLRQEGRTEAFF.

This chain connects TRBV5-1 to TRBJ2-7, with 8 bases matching TRBD1. V shed 0 bases, J shed 3 bases, and the junction held 11 bases outside the gene matches. This CDR3 has 17 residues. CDR1 is SGHRS and CDR2 is YFSETQ in the germline V gene. The CDR3, as DNA: TGCGCCAGCAGCTTGGGGTACCTTAGCGGACAGGGCTACGAGCAGTACTTC. This gives the protein CASSLGYLSGQGYEQYF.

This clonotype was found once. V and J are TRBV5-1 and TRBJ1-2, with D unresolved. There are 14 residues in the CDR3. Germline lookup yields CDR1 SGHRS and CDR2 YFSETQ. Trimming removed 2 bases from V and 0 bases from J, with 8 bases in between. In DNA form, the CDR3 reads TGCGCCAGCAGCTTAGGGAGCCCTAACTATGGCTACACCTTC. Its protein product is CASSLGSPNYGYTF.

This clonotype was seen more than once but under ten times. The chain couples TRBV6-1 to TRBJ1-6, with D uncertain. The germline CDR1 and CDR2 sequences are MNHNS and SASEGT. V was trimmed by 7 bases and J by 0 bases, leaving 13 bases between them. The CDR3 is made up of 16 amino acids. CDR3 DNA: TGTGCCAGCAAAACGCAGACCTTCTCCTATAATTCACCCCTCCACTTT. Protein sequence: CASKTQTFSYNSPLHF.

The chain has TRBV19 and TRBJ1-5, with D uncertain. The V end was cut by 2 bases, the J end by 5 bases, with 10 bases between. The length of the CDR3 is 14 residues. Per germline, CDR1 LNHDA and CDR2 SQIVND (reference sequence). The CDR3 reads CASSIREIDQPQHF. For the CDR3, the DNA is TGTGCCAGTAGTATAAGGGAGATCGATCAGCCCCAGCATTTT. Full variable domain (outside the CDR3, taken from reference TRBV19 and TRBJ1-5): DGGITQSPKYLFRKEGQNVTLSCEQNLNHDAMYWYRQDPGQGLRLIYYSQIVNDFQKGDIAEGYSVSREKKESFPLTVTSAQKNPTAFYLCASSIREIDQPQHFGDGTRLSIL.

The chain links TRBV12-3 or TRBV12-4 to TRBJ2-5; TRBD1 is a possible D gene (6 bases). The length of the CDR3 is 14 residues. The V end lost 6 bases, the J end lost 1 base, and 12 bases lay between the germline ends. The CDR3 loop is CASRPRGGQETQYF. CDR3 nucleotide sequence: TGTGCCAGCAGGCCCAGGGGTGGCCAAGAGACCCAGTACTTC.

This clonotype is a singleton in its sample. V gene TRBV5-8 combines with J gene TRBJ2-3; 8 nucleotides match TRBD2. CDR3 length equals 14 residues. J was trimmed by 5 bases and V by 4 bases; bases with no gene match: 6. CDR1 and CDR2 from the germline V gene are SGHTS and YDEGEE. This CDR3 reads CASSQGLAIDTQYF. CDR3 bases: TGTGCCAGCAGCCAAGGACTAGCAATAGATACGCAGTATTTT. Full variable domain (missing parts from reference TRBV5-8 and TRBJ2-3): EAGVTQSPTHLIKTRGQQATLRCSPISGHTSVYWYQQALGLGLQFLLWYDEGEERNRGNFPPRFSGRQFPNYSSELNVNALELEDSALYLCASSQGLAIDTQYFGPGTRLTVL.

V and J are TRBV9 and TRBJ2-1; TRBD1 or TRBD2 may be the D gene (5 bases each). The germline V gene has CDR1 SGDLS and CDR2 YYNGEE. V was cut by 0 bases and J by 4 bases, with 11 bases left in between. This CDR3 region has 15 residues. The CDR3 DNA sequence: TGTGCCAGCAGCGTAGGGGCTGGGGGATACAATGAGCAGTTCTTC. Amino acids: CASSVGAGGYNEQFF.

Only a few counts were recorded for this clonotype. The chain is built from TRBV20-1 and TRBJ2-7; D ambiguous. Germline assignment: CDR1 DFQATT and CDR2 SNEGSKA (reference sequence). The CDR3 extends over 15 amino acids. With 1 base removed from V and 2 bases from J, the gap between germline ends came to 15 bases. CDR3 bases: TGCAGTGCTAGAGGGTCGTCCGACCTTACCTACGAGCAGTACTTC. It encodes CSARGSSDLTYEQYF.

V gene TRBV19 combines with J gene TRBJ2-7; TRBD2 is a possible D gene (6 bases). V lost 3 bases and J 4 bases, leaving 13 bases between the germline ends. Germline assignment: CDR1 LNHDA and CDR2 SQIVND (reference sequence). The CDR3 contains 14 residues. This CDR3 is CASSILPGRYEQYF. For the CDR3, the DNA is TGTGCCAGTAGTATTTTGCCAGGGAGGTACGAGCAGTACTTC.